Listed below are T cell receptor beta chains from one sample, sequenced in a study of OX40 agonist ivuxolimab in advanced cancers. The method was immunoSEQ multiplex PCR; TCRdb's version includes in-frame clones alone and lacks a portion of them. The profile covers tens of thousands of clones, with roughly 82% appearing a single time and about 2.7% taken by the ten largest. The sequenced sample was CD4+ or CD8+ T cells sorted from blood, obtained in a trial of the OX40 agonist ivuxolimab. These receptors came from an adult with an advanced solid tumor such as melanoma, head and neck, liver or kidney cancer. The conserved cysteine and the conserved F or W are not part of the CDR3 here. Rows give clone size only sometimes, using once, few, many, or a class for an expanded clone.

clone size	V gene	J gene	CDR3 protein
NA	TRBV6-5	TRBJ2-2	ASGERDVGELF
NA	TRBV4-1	TRBJ1-5	ASSQSDQRNQPQH
once	TRBV4-3	TRBJ2-3	ASSQEVGNTDTQY
once	TRBV7-2	TRBJ1-6	ASSPGGESPLH
NA	TRBV30	TRBJ1-4	AWSVQGSSEKLF
NA	TRBV30	TRBJ1-1	AWTLPDTEAF
NA	TRBV7-9	TRBJ1-2	ASSARGGLNYGYT
NA	TRBV6-5	TRBJ2-3	ASSSTTDTQY
NA	TRBV29-1	TRBJ2-2	SVGFGSPRTGELF
NA	TRBV6-6	TRBJ2-2	ASSYRFDTGELF
NA	TRBV5-8	TRBJ2-1	ASSLTITPPRYNEQF
NA	TRBV13	TRBJ1-2	ASSRNPGTGVEGYT
NA	TRBV28	TRBJ2-3	ASSLQARLTDTQY
once	TRBV6-6	TRBJ1-6	ASSPSGGLTSPLH
NA	TRBV11-2	TRBJ2-1	ASSLRTSGRSSYNEQF
few	TRBV7-9	TRBJ2-5	ASSVRGETQY
NA	TRBV2	TRBJ2-1	ASRGGLNNEQF
many	TRBV6-5	TRBJ1-6	ASSYQGGNSPLH